The clone carrying this TCR beta chain was observed a few times. Its target is not known. The sample comes from a study of cytomegalovirus exposure and HLA in healthy donors. In the study overall: Samples from HLA-typed donors yielded about 86 million unique TCRs in an early data release.

The PCR had 60 Vbeta and 13 Jbeta primers. Produced via immunoSEQ multiplex PCR; TCRdb's table is partial and in-frame only. The table records about 150,000 clones, 75% of them present only once. The study's findings and limits: Earlier analysis looked at TCR beta V segments, and most were productive about 87% or about 30% of the time. In a later analysis, V- and J-gene trimming of beta chains associated with a DCLRE1C missense variant, replicated independently. In a later analysis, across HLA loci, associated TCR counts were highest for DRB1, lowest for HLA-C.

This clonotype originated in a man aged 30 to 45 in good health and CMV-seronegative. What was sequenced was PBMCs.

CDR3 coding DNA: TGCGCCAGCAGCCCTTCAGGGAATGAACAGCCCCAGCATTTT. Translation gives CASSPSGNEQPQHF. This chain uses TRBV4-1 with TRBJ1-5; possible D gene TRBD1, 5 bases. This CDR3 has 14 amino acids. V lost 4 bases and J 7 bases, leaving 14 bases between the germline ends. CDR1 and CDR2 (germline): MGHRA, YSYEKL.